A selection of T cell receptor beta chains follows, all from one sample in a study of cytomegalovirus exposure and HLA in healthy donors. Measured with immunoSEQ multiplex PCR; TCRdb has only the in-frame clones, and not every one. The sample shows about 130,000 clones, roughly 77% of them seen only once. Material for sequencing was PBMCs. These receptor sequences come from a young man in good health. CDR3s include the opening cysteine and the closing phenylalanine or tryptophan. D genes are given only for firm matches. Some rows mark clone size as missing; the rest say once, few, many or name a class of expanded clone.

>TRBV6-5|TRBJ2-7|TRBD2|few
TGTGCCAGCAGTCGAACGGGGGGATCCCCCTACGAGCAGTACTTC
CASSRTGGSPYEQYF
>TRBV30|TRBJ1-5|-|-
TGTGCCTGGAGTCCCGGACTGCCCAATCAGCCCCAGCATTTT
CAWSPGLPNQPQHF
>TRBV19|TRBJ1-2|TRBD1|-
TGTGCCAGTATCCAGGGACAGGGCCCGTACTTATCTGGCTACACCTTC
CASIQGQGPYLSGYTF
>TRBV28|TRBJ2-5|-|-
TGTGCCAGCAGCCTGAGGACAGTCCAAGAGACCCAGTACTTC
CASSLRTVQETQYF
>TRBV11-3|TRBJ2-7|-|-
TGTGCCAGCAGCTTAGTCTCTGGGGGCCTAGAGCAGTACTTC
CASSLVSGGLEQYF
>TRBV7-3|TRBJ2-1|-|-
TGTGCCAGCAGACCATTACTCCATGTCTACAATGAGCAGTTCTTC
CASRPLLHVYNEQFF
>TRBV11-3|TRBJ2-1|-|-
TGTGCCAGCAGTCGAGGGGGGGAGCGGTTGAATGAGCAGTTCTTC
CASSRGGERLNEQFF
>TRBV19|TRBJ2-1|-|-
TGTGCCAGTAGTCCTCCCCTGGGAGTCCCCAATGAGCAGTTCTTC
CASSPPLGVPNEQFF
>TRBV7-9|TRBJ2-2|-|few
TGTGCCAGCAGCTTTCAAGGCAGCGCCACCGGGGAGCTGTTTTTT
CASSFQGSATGELFF
>TRBV6-5|TRBJ2-5|-|-
TGTGCCAGCAGTATGAGGGTAGGGGAGACCCAGTACTTC
CASSMRVGETQYF
>TRBV7-3|TRBJ2-1|-|-
TGTGCCAGCAGCTTAGGAGCTAAAGCTCACAATGAGCAGTTCTTC
CASSLGAKAHNEQFF
>TRBV7-9|TRBJ2-1|TRBD2|-
TGTGCCAGCAGCTTGGTAGCGGGAGGGCCGGGTGAGCAGTTCTTC
CASSLVAGGPGEQFF
>TRBV7-9|TRBJ2-1|TRBD2|-
TGTGCCAGCAGTCTTAGCGGGAGTGCCTACAATGAGCAGTTCTTC
CASSLSGSAYNEQFF
>TRBV9|TRBJ2-1|-|-
TGTGCCAGCAGCGTAGAGGCGGCAAGCTCCTACAATGAGCAGTTCTTC
CASSVEAASSYNEQFF
>TRBV19|TRBJ2-5|-|-
TGTGCCAGTAGTCCGCGACAGGCGCAAGAGACCCAGTACTTC
CASSPRQAQETQYF
>TRBV4-2|TRBJ2-7|TRBD2|-
TGTGCCAGCAGCCCAGGGAGGGGCCCCCCTAACTACGAGCAGTACTTC
CASSPGRGPPNYEQYF
>TRBV19|TRBJ2-7|TRBD2|-
TGTGCCAGTAGTCCCGGGACTAGCGGACATTACGAGCAGTACTTC
CASSPGTSGHYEQYF
>TRBV18|TRBJ2-2|-|-
TGTGCCAGCCGCCCGGGTAGCGCCGGGGAGCTGTTTTTT
CASRPGSAGELFF
>TRBV9|TRBJ2-4|TRBD2|-
TGTGCCAGCAGCCCAGCGGGAGACGGGTACATTCAGTACTTC
CASSPAGDGYIQYF
>TRBV11-2|TRBJ2-1|TRBD2|-
TGTGCCAGCAGCTTAGGTAGCGGGAGGACTTACAATGAGCAGTTCTTC
CASSLGSGRTYNEQFF
>TRBV27|TRBJ2-1|TRBD2|-
TGTGCCAGCAGTTTATTTAGCGGGAGCCAGCAGTTCTTC
CASSLFSGSQQFF
>TRBV13|TRBJ2-2|TRBD2|-
TGTGCCAGCAGCTCCCTAGCGGTTAACACCGGGGAGCTGTTTTTT
CASSSLAVNTGELFF
>TRBV29-1|TRBJ2-7|TRBD2|-
TGCAGCGTTGTTAGCGGGAGTTACGGGCAGTACTTC
CSVVSGSYGQYF
>TRBV6-1|TRBJ2-7|TRBD2|few
TGTGCCAGCGGAGTAGGCGGGAGTATCCCCTCCGAGCAGTACTTC
CASGVGGSIPSEQYF
>TRBV6-5|TRBJ1-2|-|-
TGTGCCAGCAGTTATGATCGGGGGGCGCCGCGCTATGGCTACACCTTC
CASSYDRGAPRYGYTF
>TRBV7-2|TRBJ1-1|-|-
TGTGCCAGCACCCCGGTGGGCAGTTGGACTGAAGCTTTCTTT
CASTPVGSWTEAFF
>TRBV30|TRBJ1-4|TRBD1|few
TGTGCCTGGGGACAGGGGCTTGCAACTAATGAAAAACTGTTTTTT
CAWGQGLATNEKLFF
>TRBV27|TRBJ2-7|TRBD2|-
TGTGCCAGCAGTTCCACAACGACTAGCGGGGTCTACGAGCAGTACTTC
CASSSTTTSGVYEQYF
>TRBV10-3|TRBJ2-2|TRBD2|-
TGTGCCACCTCTAGCGGGACGAACGGGGAGCTGTTTTTT
CATSSGTNGELFF
>TRBV5-6|TRBJ1-4|TRBD1|once
TGTGCCAGCAGCCGGGGGCAGGGGGCCCGTAATGAAAAACTGTTTTTT
CASSRGQGARNEKLFF
>TRBV5-1|TRBJ2-1|-|-
TGCGCCAGCAGCTTGGTGGCCTCCAATGAGCAGTTCTTC
CASSLVASNEQFF
>TRBV7-2|TRBJ1-5|-|few
TGTGCCAGCAGCCAGTGGGCGGGGGATTCCAATCAGCCCCAGCATTTT
CASSQWAGDSNQPQHF
>TRBV4-1|TRBJ2-5|-|-
TGCGCCAGCAGCCAAGAATGGAGCCCAGAGGGCCAAGAGACCCAGTACTTC
CASSQEWSPEGQETQYF
>TRBV7-6|TRBJ2-5|-|once
TGTGCCAGCAGCTTAGCACCAAACCCCTCGGCCCAGTACTTC
CASSLAPNPSAQYF
>TRBV7-2|TRBJ2-1|TRBD2|-
TGTGCCAGCAGCTCCCGGACTAGCGGTGGGGAGCAGTTCTTC
CASSSRTSGGEQFF
>TRBV30|TRBJ2-7|-|-
TGTGCCTGGAGTGCGGGTGGTGCGAGGTACTACGAGCAGTACTTC
CAWSAGGARYYEQYF
>TRBV11-2|TRBJ1-5|-|few
TGTGCCAGCAGCCCGGACCCCGGGGGGAATCAGCCCCAGCATTTT
CASSPDPGGNQPQHF
>TRBV18|TRBJ2-7|TRBD2|-
TGTGCCAGCTCACCAGGGACTAGCTCCTACGAGCAGTACTTC
CASSPGTSSYEQYF
>TRBV5-1|TRBJ2-5|-|once
TGCGCCAGCAGCCACGACAGACCTAAAGAGACCCAGTACTTC
CASSHDRPKETQYF
>TRBV9|TRBJ2-7|TRBD2|once
TGTGCCAGCAGCGCAGGGACTAGCGGGAGGCTCGGGTACGAGCAGTACTTC
CASSAGTSGRLGYEQYF
>TRBV7-2|TRBJ2-5|TRBD2|-
TGTGCCAGCAAGCTCCGCGGGAGAGGGGTGGTTGGGGAGACCCAGTACTTC
CASKLRGRGVVGETQYF
>TRBV7-3|TRBJ2-1|TRBD2|once
TGTGCCAGCAGCGCGACTAGCGCCTTTTACAATGAGCAGTTCTTC
CASSATSAFYNEQFF
>TRBV9|TRBJ1-1|-|-
TGTGCCAGCAGCGTAGTACAGGGCACTGAAGCTTTCTTT
CASSVVQGTEAFF
>TRBV12-5|TRBJ2-1|-|-
TGTGCTAGTGGGTATAATCTAGCCTACAATGAGCAGTTCTTC
CASGYNLAYNEQFF
>TRBV4-1|TRBJ2-1|TRBD2|-
TGCGCCAGCAGCCTGCAACGTGGGACTAGCGGGACGAGCTCCTACAATGAGCAGTTCTTC
CASSLQRGTSGTSSYNEQFF
>TRBV30|TRBJ1-3|-|-
TGTGCCTGGAGTGTATCCAGTTCTGGAAACACCATATATTTT
CAWSVSSSGNTIYF
>TRBV29-1|TRBJ1-4|TRBD1|-
TGCAGCGTTCCCCAATCGGGACAGGGGGGGGATGAAAAACTGTTTTTT
CSVPQSGQGGDEKLFF
>TRBV5-1|TRBJ1-1|-|few
TGCGCCAGCAACTATCGCGGGTCGGAAGAAGAAGCTTTCTTT
CASNYRGSEEEAFF
>TRBV19|TRBJ2-1|TRBD1|-
TGTGCCAGTAGTATACTACGGGGACAGGAGCAGTTCTTC
CASSILRGQEQFF
>TRBV7-9|TRBJ2-7|-|-
TGTTCCAGCAGCTTAGCGGACAGGTCCACTTCCTACGAGCAGTACTTC
CSSSLADRSTSYEQYF
>TRBV11-2|TRBJ2-1|TRBD2|-
TGTGCCAGCAGCCGGGGACTAGCGGAAAACAATGAGCAGTTCTTC
CASSRGLAENNEQFF
>TRBV4-3|TRBJ2-2|-|-
TGCGCCAGCAGCCAAGACCGGCTAGCCCTTTCGAACACCGGGGAGCTGTTTTTT
CASSQDRLALSNTGELFF